This is a list of T cell receptor beta chains from one sample in a study of breast tumors, draining lymph nodes, adjacent tissues. From the multiplex PCR reads, TCRdb called clonotypes with MiXCR, one entry per CDR3 protein. The sample records roughly 130,000 distinct CDR3 sequences, just under 20% being singletons. Specimen: axillary lymph node tissue. Receptors originate from a female donor with breast cancer. Some clones in this sample may be carry-over from other donors' samples. The CDR3 runs from the conserved cysteine through the conserved F or W. A D gene is named only where the DNA matches it firmly. Size is omitted from some rows. Given values are once, few, many or a class for expanded clones.

j_gene	abundance	len	d_gene	v_gene	CDR3aa	CDR3nt
TRBJ1-2	many	16	TRBD1	TRBV5-1	CASSLRSGGTGSGYTF	TGCGCCAGCAGCTTGCGGTCCGGGGGGACAGGGTCTGGCTACACCTTC
TRBJ2-5	many	15	TRBD1	TRBV5-6	CASSSIQGFGETQYF	TGTGCCAGCAGCTCGATACAGGGGTTCGGGGAGACCCAGTACTTC
TRBJ2-7	many	16	NA	TRBV12-3/TRBV12-4	CASSSRHYGRNYEQYF	TGTGCCAGCAGTTCCCGTCATTACGGGAGAAACTACGAGCAGTACTTC
TRBJ2-3	many	15	NA	TRBV24-1	CATRDSSLEVDTQYF	TGTGCCACCAGAGACTCGTCCCTGGAGGTAGATACGCAGTATTTT
TRBJ2-1	many	16	TRBD2	TRBV11-2	CASSLRRLAGSNEQFF	TGTGCCAGCAGCTTACGAAGGCTAGCGGGGTCAAATGAGCAGTTCTTC
TRBJ2-1	many	14	TRBD2	TRBV29-1	CSVKTSGGYNEQFF	TGCAGCGTCAAGACTAGCGGGGGGTACAATGAGCAGTTCTTC
TRBJ1-6	many	13	NA	TRBV18	CASSQGFNSPLHF	TGTGCCAGCTCACAGGGGTTTAATTCACCCCTCCACTTT
TRBJ1-2	once	14	TRBD1	TRBV5-6	CASSQRTGTYGYTF	TGTGCCAGCAGCCAGAGGACAGGGACGTATGGCTACACCTTC
TRBJ2-4	NA	13	TRBD1	TRBV5-4	CASSLGYRGLQYF	TGTGCCAGCAGCTTGGGCTACAGGGGGCTGCAGTACTTC
TRBJ2-3	many	13	TRBD1	TRBV30	CAWSWQGANTQYF	TGTGCCTGGAGTTGGCAGGGGGCAAATACGCAGTATTTT
TRBJ2-7	many	15	TRBD2	TRBV7-6	CASSSLAGGDFEQYF	TGTGCCAGCAGCTCCTTAGCGGGAGGGGACTTTGAGCAGTACTTC
TRBJ2-1	many	13	TRBD1	TRBV7-6	CASSRPPGTGVFF	TGTGCCAGCAGCCGACCGCCCGGGACAGGGGTGTTCTTC
TRBJ1-4	many	16	NA	TRBV19	CASSSGVRVTNEKLFF	TGTGCCAGTAGCTCAGGGGTTAGGGTAACTAATGAAAAACTGTTTTTT
TRBJ2-7	many	15	TRBD2	TRBV7-9	CASSLAGAISYEQYF	TGTGCCAGCAGCCTAGCGGGAGCCATCTCCTACGAGCAGTACTTC
TRBJ2-7	many	12	NA	TRBV3-1	CASSHRERNPHF	TGTGCCAGCAGCCACCGGGAGCGTAATCCCCACTTC
TRBJ1-2	many	16	TRBD1	TRBV4-2	CASSQTPGQGAGGYTF	TGTGCCAGCAGCCAGACACCGGGACAGGGGGCAGGGGGCTACACCTTC
TRBJ1-5	few	14	NA	TRBV2	CASRRAAQGQPQHF	TGTGCCAGCAGGAGGGCAGCGCAGGGGCAGCCCCAGCATTTT